Below are 30 T cell receptor beta chains sequenced from a single sample in a study of control samples from healthy donors and cancer patients. Produced via immunoSEQ multiplex PCR; TCRdb's table is partial and in-frame only. Among 150,000 to 200,000 clones listed, 91% were seen once. The sequencing input was blood. Receptors were obtained from a woman in her 30s in good health.

The rearrangement joins TRBV10-1 to TRBJ2-2; D uncertain. There are 14 residues in the CDR3. Trimming stripped 2 bases from V and 3 bases from J, with 7 bases between. Germline CDR1 reads WNHNN; CDR2 reads SYGVQD (reference sequence). The CDR3 sequence is CASSERVDTGELFF. The CDR3 DNA is TGCGCCAGCAGTGAGAGGGTTGACACCGGGGAGCTGTTTTTT.

This clone occurred a few times. The chain carries TRBV9 and TRBJ2-3; D is possibly TRBD1 or TRBD2 (5 bases each). CDR3 size: 14 residues. Trimming removed 0 bases at V and 4 bases at J, with 9 bases between. In germline, CDR1 is SGDLS, CDR2 YYNGEE. The CDR3 DNA reads as TGTGCCAGCAGCGTAGGAGGGGTATCAGATACGCAGTATTTT. Translation: CASSVGGVSDTQYF.

The rearrangement uses TRBV6-2 or TRBV6-3 and TRBJ2-1, with a possible D match to TRBD1 (6 bases). V lost 3 bases and J 7 bases, leaving 13 bases between the germline ends. The CDR3 has 14 residues. CDR1 is MNHEY and CDR2 is SVGEGT in the germline V gene. The DNA for the CDR3 is TGTGCCAGCAGTTATCGTCAGGGGAAAAATGAGCAGTTCTTC. Its protein product is CASSYRQGKNEQFF.

In nucleotides, the CDR3 is TGTGCCAGCAGATCCGGGACTAGCGGATCCTACGAGCAGTACTTC. As protein: CASRSGTSGSYEQYF. V and J are TRBV28 and TRBJ2-7; 11 bases line up with TRBD2. Germline V gene sequence: CDR1 MDHEN, CDR2 SYDVKM. V lost 6 bases and J lost 1; bases outside the gene matches: 5. The CDR3 contains 15 residues.

This sequence joins TRBV21-1 and TRBJ1-3. TRBV21-1 is assigned pseudogene status. The CDR3 has 15 residues. CDR3 in amino acids: CASSKVAGLRNTIYF. CDR3 DNA: TGTGCCAGCAGCAAAGTAGCAGGTTTAAGAAACACCATATATTTT.

J is TRBJ2-5 and V is TRBV19, with 12 bases identical to TRBD2. Per the germline V gene, CDR1 is LNHDA and CDR2 is SQIVND (reference sequence). V lost 4 bases, J lost 5 bases, and 5 bases stayed unmatched. The CDR3 spans 15 residues. CDR3: CASSNGLAGGETQYF. Here the CDR3 DNA reads TGTGCCAGTAGTAACGGGCTAGCGGGGGGGGAGACCCAGTACTTC. Full variable domain (remainder filled in from reference TRBV19 and TRBJ2-5): DGGITQSPKYLFRKEGQNVTLSCEQNLNHDAMYWYRQDPGQGLRLIYYSQIVNDFQKGDIAEGYSVSREKKESFPLTVTSAQKNPTAFYLCASSNGLAGGETQYFGPGTRLLVL.

The rearrangement links TRBV7-2 to TRBJ2-7; a weak D match, TRBD1 (6 bases). V lost 2 bases to trimming and J lost 3 bases, with 11 bases between them. The CDR3 length is 14 residues. Germline V gene data show CDR1 as SGHTA and CDR2 as FQGNSA. DNA for the CDR3: TGTGCCAGCAGCTTAACCGGGACAAACTACGAGCAGTACTTC. Amino acid sequence: CASSLTGTNYEQYF.

The rearrangement links TRBV4-2 to TRBJ2-1, with a tentative D call TRBD1 (6 bases). The germline CDR1 and CDR2 sequences are LGHNA and YNFKEQ. The CDR3 length is 13 residues. The V and J ends lost 0 bases and 7 bases respectively, with 7 bases between them. DNA for the CDR3: TGTGCCAGCAGCCAAGACCAGGGGAATGAGCAGTTCTTC. Translating gives CASSQDQGNEQFF.

This clone appeared a single time. J is TRBJ2-7 and V is TRBV6-5; 8 bases map to TRBD1. Germline V gene data show CDR1 as MNHEY and CDR2 as SVGAGI. Trimming took 6 bases from V and 0 from J; bases not matched to a gene: 7. The CDR3 totals 15 residues. CDR3 in amino acids: CASRLQGASSYEQYF. The CDR3 bases are TGTGCCAGCAGACTCCAGGGGGCGAGCTCCTACGAGCAGTACTTC.

The chain joins TRBV18 to TRBJ1-6; TRBD1 aligns across 9 bases. Germline lookup yields CDR1 KGHSH and CDR2 LQKENI. Trimming took 3 bases from V and 7 from J; bases not matched to a gene: 7. The CDR3 spans 16 residues. The CDR3 here is CASSPLPGTGNSPLHF. CDR3 bases: TGTGCCAGCTCACCTCTTCCCGGGACAGGGAATTCACCCCTCCACTTT. The full variable domain, rest sourced from reference TRBV18 and TRBJ1-6, is NAGVMQNPRHLVRRRGQEARLRCSPMKGHSHVYWYRQLPEEGLKFMVYLQKENIIDESGMPKERFSAEFPKEGPSILRIQQVVRGDSAAYFCASSPLPGTGNSPLHFGNGTRLTVT.

This chain uses TRBV7-9 with TRBJ1-5, with D unclear. The CDR3 has 13 residues. Germline CDR1 SEHNR, CDR2 FQNEAQ (reference sequence). Trimming pared 1 base from V and 4 bases from J, leaving 5 bases between. DNA for the CDR3: TGTGCCAGCAGCTTAGGTCCGAATCAGCCCCAGCATTTT. This sequence encodes CASSLGPNQPQHF.

This clone was seen just once. This sequence joins TRBV3-1 (or the pseudogene TRBV3-2) and TRBJ1-6; D is possibly TRBD1 (5 bases). The CDR3 runs 13 residues. Germline V gene data show CDR1 as LGHDT and CDR2 as YNNKEL (reference sequence). Trimming pared 1 base from V and 12 bases from J, leaving 10 bases between. The CDR3 nucleotides read TGTGCCAGCAGCCAAGGGGGGGATTTACCCCTCCACTTT. This gives the protein CASSQGGDLPLHF.

This chain uses TRBV7-2 with TRBJ2-2; TRBD2 aligns across 9 bases. With V trimmed by 5 bases and J by 6 bases, 7 bases remained unmatched. The CDR3 contains 15 residues. Germline CDR1 SGHTA, CDR2 FQGNSA. The CDR3 bases are TGTGCCAGCAGCCCGACTGGCGGGGGGGCCGGGGAGCTGTTTTTT. It translates to CASSPTGGGAGELFF.

This chain links TRBV4-2 with TRBJ1-5; TRBD1 matches 10 bases. The CDR3 loop spans 15 amino acids. V dropped 1 base and J dropped 7; count of bases not matched to a gene: 4. Germline V lookup: CDR1 LGHNA, CDR2 YNFKEQ. CDR3 loop: CASSQGRTGGQPQHF. CDR3 bases: TGTGCCAGCAGCCAAGGGCGGACAGGGGGACAGCCCCAGCATTTT.

The chain joins TRBV18 to TRBJ2-1, with 8 bases matching TRBD2. V shed 6 bases and J 2 bases; nucleotides not matched to a gene: 6. CDR1 and CDR2 (germline): KGHSH, LQKENI. This CDR3 spans 15 amino acids. CDR3 sequence (DNA): TGTGCCAGCTCGTCTCCGGGACTAGCCTACAATGAGCAGTTCTTC. Protein: CASSSPGLAYNEQFF.

The chain carries TRBV25-1 and TRBJ1-2; D is perhaps TRBD1 (6 bases). The CDR3 spans 16 residues. Trimming removed 1 base at V and 8 bases at J, with 20 bases between. Germline lookup yields CDR1 MGHDK and CDR2 SYGVNS. The CDR3 coding sequence is TGTGCCAGCAGTGAATGTCCCACAGGGATGTCATGCGGCTACACCTTC. This sequence encodes CASSECPTGMSCGYTF.

The chain combines TRBV30 with TRBJ1-1; 8 bases agree with TRBD1. V lost 8 bases and J lost 4; bases outside the gene matches: 9. Germline V lookup: CDR1 GTSNPN, CDR2 SVGIG (reference sequence). The CDR3 covers 13 residues. As DNA, the CDR3 is TGTGCCAGATCAGGGGGCGCGGGCACTGAAGCTTTCTTT. Residues: CARSGGAGTEAFF. The whole variable domain, filled in from reference TRBV30 and TRBJ1-1, reads SQTIHQWPATLVQPVGSPLSLECTVEGTSNPNLYWYRQAAGRGLQLLFYSVGIGQISSEVPQNLSASRPQDRQFILSSKKLLLSDSGFYLCARSGGAGTEAFFGQGTRLTVV.

The chain recombines TRBV5-1 with TRBJ1-6; 7 nucleotides match TRBD1. The CDR3 spans 16 residues. J gave up 7 bases and V 0 bases, and 7 bases lay outside the gene matches. The germline V gene encodes CDR1 SGHRS and CDR2 YFSETQ. This CDR3 is CASSLAYRGPNSPLHF. CDR3 nucleotide sequence: TGCGCCAGCAGCTTGGCTTACAGGGGCCCCAATTCACCCCTCCACTTT.

The chain carries TRBV3-1 (or the pseudogene TRBV3-2) and TRBJ1-2; 8 bases fit TRBD1. The CDR3 has 15 amino acids. The germline CDR1 and CDR2 sequences are LGHDT and YNNKEL (reference sequence). The ends lost 2 bases at V and 7 bases at J; junction bases unmatched: 9. The CDR3 is CASSQTLTGVFGYTF. For the CDR3, the DNA is TGTGCCAGCAGCCAAACTTTGACAGGGGTATTTGGCTACACCTTC.

The chain uses TRBV9 and TRBJ2-3; D may be TRBD2 (5 bases). The CDR3 loop spans 17 amino acids. Trimming removed 0 bases from V and 2 bases from J, with 16 bases in between. Germline V gives CDR1 SGDLS, CDR2 YYNGEE. CDR3: CASSVAGSTFPTDTQYF. CDR3 sequence (DNA): TGTGCCAGCAGCGTAGCTGGGAGCACCTTCCCCACAGATACGCAGTATTTT.

V is TRBV12-3 or TRBV12-4 and J is TRBJ1-6; D is unclear. Deletions cut 1 base from V and 10 bases from J, with 8 bases between. The CDR3 spans 13 residues. CDR3 nucleotides: TGTGCCAGCAGTTTAGTAGGCAGATCACCCCTCCACTTT. This gives the protein CASSLVGRSPLHF.

V is TRBV4-1 and J is TRBJ1-2, with TRBD1 as a possible D gene (5 bases). With 2 bases removed from V and 2 bases from J, the gap between germline ends came to 9 bases. The CDR3 spans 14 residues. The germline V gene encodes CDR1 MGHRA and CDR2 YSYEKL. CDR3 region: CASSQPRGNYGYTF. CDR3 DNA sequence: TGCGCCAGCAGCCAACCACGGGGGAACTATGGCTACACCTTC.

This sequence joins TRBV6-5 and TRBJ2-1, with 11 bases fitting TRBD2. CDR3 length equals 15 residues. The V gene's germline CDR1 is MNHEY and CDR2 SVGAGI. V was clipped by 6 bases and J by 2 bases; unmatched bases: 3. The CDR3 spells CASSSGLAAYNEQFF. DNA of the CDR3: TGTGCCAGCAGCTCGGGACTAGCGGCCTACAATGAGCAGTTCTTC.

The rearrangement uses TRBV6-5 and TRBJ1-3; 7 bases agree with TRBD1. The trim removed 5 bases at V and 0 bases at J, leaving 4 bases unmatched. Per the germline V gene, CDR1 is MNHEY and CDR2 is SVGAGI. This CDR3 has 15 amino acids. The CDR3 region has the DNA TGTGCCAGCAGTACCGGGACAGCCTCTGGAAACACCATATATTTT. As protein: CASSTGTASGNTIYF.

V gene TRBV2 combines with J gene TRBJ2-7, with 10 bases lining up with TRBD1. Germline V lookup: CDR1 SNHLY, CDR2 FYNNEI. The CDR3 is 15 amino acids. V was pared by 1 base and J by 1 base, with 1 base of the junction left unmatched. CDR3 sequence reads: CASSEGDRGSYEQYF. The CDR3 DNA reads as TGTGCCAGCAGTGAAGGGGACAGGGGTTCCTACGAGCAGTACTTC.

This chain connects TRBV11-2 to TRBJ1-4, with a tentative D call TRBD1 (6 bases). CDR1 is SGHAT and CDR2 is FQNNGV in the germline V gene. V was shortened by 1 base and J by 4 bases, with 16 bases between the two germline ends. This CDR3 region has 17 residues. The CDR3 here is CASSLGNREGDNEKLFF. Here the CDR3 DNA reads TGTGCCAGCAGCTTAGGAAACAGGGAGGGGGATAATGAAAAACTGTTTTTT. The full variable domain, its missing parts supplied by reference TRBV11-2 and TRBJ1-4, is EAGVAQSPRYKIIEKRQSVAFWCNPISGHATLYWYQQILGQGPKLLIQFQNNGVVDDSQLPKDRFSAERLKGVDSTLKIQPAKLEDSAVYLCASSLGNREGDNEKLFFGSGTQLSVL.

This clone was recorded only once. The J gene is TRBJ2-1, the V gene TRBV7-2, with D possibly called TRBD1 or TRBD2 (5 bases each). The CDR3 is 16 amino acids. Trimming took 1 base from V and 0 from J, leaving 10 bases between them. Germline V gene sequence: CDR1 SGHTA, CDR2 FQGNSA. The CDR3 here is CASSLGAGTSYNEQFF. The CDR3 DNA is TGTGCCAGCAGCTTAGGTGCCGGGACCTCCTACAATGAGCAGTTCTTC.

CDR3 sequence: CASSFGGTGGFQPQHF. CDR3 nucleotides: TGTGCCAGCAGCTTCGGGGGGACAGGGGGTTTTCAGCCCCAGCATTTT. V gene TRBV5-6 combines with J gene TRBJ1-5; TRBD1 aligns across 11 bases. With V trimmed by 2 bases and J by 6 bases, 7 bases remained unmatched. CDR3 length: 16 amino acids. CDR1 and CDR2 from the germline V gene are SGHDT and YYEEEE.

The J gene is TRBJ2-6, the V gene TRBV19, with D maybe TRBD2 (5 bases). In germline, CDR1 is LNHDA, CDR2 SQIVND (reference sequence). The CDR3 runs to 16 residues. Trimming took off 3 bases at V and 3 bases at J, with 12 bases between the two ends. CDR3 nucleotide sequence: TGTGCCAGTAGTATCCTCGGGGAGTTTGGGGCCAACGTCCTGACTTTC. This encodes CASSILGEFGANVLTF. Drawing the rest from reference TRBV19 and TRBJ2-6, the complete variable domain is DGGITQSPKYLFRKEGQNVTLSCEQNLNHDAMYWYRQDPGQGLRLIYYSQIVNDFQKGDIAEGYSVSREKKESFPLTVTSAQKNPTAFYLCASSILGEFGANVLTFGAGSRLTVL.

The chain is built from TRBV28 and TRBJ2-7, with TRBD1 matching 12 bases. Germline V CDR1 and CDR2: MDHEN, SYDVKM. V gave up 4 bases and J gave up 5 bases; unmatched junction bases: 6. The CDR3 has 15 amino acids. The DNA for the CDR3 is TGTGCCAGCAGTTCCCCCGGGACAGGGGGCCACGAGCAGTACTTC. As protein: CASSSPGTGGHEQYF.